Presented here are 9 T cell receptor beta chains from one specimen sequenced in a study of CD8 T cells in ankylosing spondylitis. TCRdb reprocessed the 5' RACE reads with MiXCR, giving one entry per CDR3 protein. Counted here are some 250,000 distinct CDR3 sequences, roughly 10% occurring once; the ten biggest clones make up around 6.5%. The sample was blood, either unsorted or a sorted T cell fraction (not recorded which). The receptor source for this set is a male donor with ankylosing spondylitis or in good health (not recorded which).

This clonotype showed up many times. The chain uses TRBV12-3 or TRBV12-4 and TRBJ1-1; D is undetermined. Trimming cost V 5 bases and J 2 bases, with 3 bases left between them. CDR3 length equals 11 residues. CDR3 nucleotide sequence: TGTGCCAGCAGTATAAACACTGAAGCTTTCTTT. Amino acid sequence: CASSINTEAFF.

This clonotype was counted a few times. One end of the junction is discordant with germline, which a read error may explain. This sequence joins TRBV5-1 and TRBJ2-7; weak D call: TRBD1 (6 bases). There are 15 residues in the CDR3. The germline gives CDR1 SGHRS, CDR2 YFSETQ. CDR3 coding DNA: TGCGTCAGCAGCTTCCTTACAGGGTCCGGCTACGAGCAGTACTTC. Its protein is CVSSFLTGSGYEQYF. Together with reference TRBV5-1 and TRBJ2-7, the CDR3 gives the full variable domain: KAGVTQTPRYLIKTRGQQVTLSCSPISGHRSVSWYQQTPGQGLQFLFEYFSETQRNKGNFPGRFSGRQFSNSRSEMNVSTLELGDSALYLCVSSFLTGSGYEQYFGPGTRLTVT.

The V gene is TRBV6-1, the J gene TRBJ1-3; D possibly corresponds to TRBD1 (6 bases). Germline values: CDR1 MNHNS, CDR2 SASEGT. V gave up 5 bases and J gave up 0 bases, with 17 bases separating them. The CDR3 extends over 17 amino acids. The CDR3 protein is CASSPSGQMTSGNTIYF. The CDR3 DNA sequence: TGTGCCAGCAGTCCTTCGGGACAAATGACCTCTGGAAACACCATATATTTT.

At least ten counts were recorded for this clonotype. The chain employs TRBV11-2 and TRBJ1-1, with 7 bases that match TRBD1. J was trimmed by 7 bases and V by 3 bases; bases with no gene match: 8. CDR1 is SGHAT, CDR2 FQNNGV, per germline. This CDR3 is built from 14 residues. CDR3 DNA sequence: TGTGCCAGCAGCTTTGGACAGGAGAAAATTGAAGCTTTCTTT. This translates into CASSFGQEKIEAFF.

This clonotype was found many times. This sequence joins TRBV5-1 and TRBJ2-2; TRBD1 is a possible D gene (6 bases). The V gene's germline CDR1 is SGHRS and CDR2 YFSETQ. The V gene lost 7 bases and the J gene lost 2 bases, with 18 bases spanning the gap. The CDR3 runs to 16 residues. CDR3 DNA sequence: TGCGCCAGCCACTCGATGACAGGCCGTAACACCGGGGAGCTGTTTTTT. This translates into CASHSMTGRNTGELFF.

This clonotype was counted many times. This rearrangement joins TRBV20-1 to TRBJ2-7; TRBD1 might be the D (5 bases). The length of the CDR3 is 14 residues. The ends were cut back, 5 bases at V and 3 bases at J, with 17 bases in the middle. Germline values: CDR1 DFQATT, CDR2 SNEGSKA (reference sequence). The CDR3 nucleotides are TGCAGTGCTCCCCTCCCAGGGCACGTCTACGAGCAGTACTTC. As protein: CSAPLPGHVYEQYF.

The gene calls are TRBV7-6 and TRBJ2-1, with D unclear. This CDR3 region has 12 residues. The V end was cut by 6 bases, the J end by 10 bases, with 13 bases between. Germline CDR1 and CDR2: SGHVS and FNYEAQ. The CDR3: CASRTGLGEQFF. In nucleotides, the CDR3 is TGTGCCAGCAGGACCGGGTTAGGAGAGCAGTTCTTC.

The table lists this clonotype with many counts. CDR3 in DNA: TGCGCCAGCAGCTTGTCGAGGCATAACACCGGGGAGCTGTTTTTT. This encodes CASSLSRHNTGELFF. The J gene is TRBJ2-2, the V gene TRBV5-1; D gene ambiguous. Germline values: CDR1 SGHRS, CDR2 YFSETQ. There are 15 residues in the CDR3. V was clipped by 1 base and J by 2 bases, with 9 bases between them.

Many counts were recorded for this clonotype. The gene calls are TRBV29-1 and TRBJ2-7; D unclear. V was pared by 2 bases and J by 3 bases, with 8 bases between. The CDR3 is made up of 12 amino acids. In germline, CDR1 is SQVTM, CDR2 ANQGSEA. This CDR3 reads CSVEQDGYEQYF. The CDR3 DNA is TGCAGCGTTGAACAGGATGGCTACGAGCAGTACTTC.